The subject of this entry is one T cell receptor beta chain. This record comes from a study of blood T cell repertoires in COVID-19. Germline CDR1 and CDR2: SGHVS and FNYEAQ. V was clipped by 6 bases and J by 0 bases, with 12 bases between them. The CDR3 contains 15 residues. Here immunoSEQ multiplex PCR was the method, and the copy in TCRdb shows in-frame clones only, minus some. The repertoire consists of about 110,000 clones, with about three quarters occurring once and the leading ten covering roughly 6.2%. V gene TRBV7-6 combines with J gene TRBJ1-3; no firm D call. This TCR came from a man aged 80 or over with COVID-19, enrolled during active disease. Material for sequencing was peripheral blood. This CDR3 is CASSFSRRSGNTIYF. The CDR3 coding sequence is TGTGCCAGCAGTTTTTCCAGGCGCTCTGGAAACACCATATATTTT.